Listed below are T cell receptor beta chains from one sample, sequenced in a study of blood T cell repertoires in COVID-19. The method was immunoSEQ multiplex PCR; TCRdb's version includes in-frame clones alone and lacks a portion of them. The sample has approximately 130,000 clones; roughly four fifths are singletons. Sequencing was carried out using peripheral blood. These receptors all come from a human donor in a cohort sampled during active COVID-19. Both conserved end residues are part of each CDR3. A D gene is named only where the DNA matches it firmly. Clone size is shown for a subset of rows, as once, few, many or a class of expanded clone.

V gene	D gene	CDR3 length	J gene	clone size	CDR3 DNA	CDR3 protein
TRBV6-1	TRBD1	17	TRBJ2-7	.	TGTGCCAGCAGTGGGGACAGAGGGTATGGGGCTGGCGCCGAGCAGTACTTC	CASSGDRGYGAGAEQYF
TRBV10-2	TRBD1	17	TRBJ1-5	.	TGCGCCAGCAGTGACCCGATCGGCGGACAGGGCAATCAGCCCCAGCATTTT	CASSDPIGGQGNQPQHF
TRBV6-5	TRBD1	15	TRBJ2-7	once	TGTGCCAGCAGTTTACAGGGGGATTTCTCCTACGAGCAGTACTTC	CASSLQGDFSYEQYF
TRBV6-9	.	13	TRBJ1-4	once	TGTGCCAGCAGACCTGAAGGAGATGAAAAACTGTTTTTT	CASRPEGDEKLFF
TRBV12-5	TRBD1	15	TRBJ2-5	.	TGTGCTAGTGGTTTTCCGGCAGGGGGTAAAGAGACCCAGTACTTC	CASGFPAGGKETQYF
TRBV5-4	.	12	TRBJ1-1	once	TGTGCCAGCACCCCGGGGGGGGGCGAAGCTTTCTTT	CASTPGGGEAFF
TRBV7-6	TRBD2	13	TRBJ2-1	few	TGTGCCAGCAGCTTAGCGGCGGGAGGTGAGCAGTTCTTC	CASSLAAGGEQFF
TRBV5-6	.	14	TRBJ2-7	.	TGTGCCAGCAGCTTGACCGACATTAACTACGAGCAGTACTTC	CASSLTDINYEQYF
TRBV6-1	TRBD2	15	TRBJ2-2	.	TGTGCCAGCAGTGAGACTAGCGGGGGGGCCGGGGAGCTGTTTTTT	CASSETSGGAGELFF
TRBV15	TRBD2	19	TRBJ2-7	once	TGTGCCACCAGCAGAGATAAGGGCTTCTCTAGCGGGAGGGCCCTCGAGCAGTACTTC	CATSRDKGFSSGRALEQYF
TRBV29-1	TRBD1	14	TRBJ2-7	.	TGCAGCGTTGAAGTGAGGACAGGGAACTTCGAGCAGTACTTC	CSVEVRTGNFEQYF
TRBV12-3/TRBV12-4	.	12	TRBJ2-7	few	TGTGCCAGCAGTTTATTCGAGAACGAGCAGTACTTC	CASSLFENEQYF
TRBV3-1/TRBV3-2	TRBD2	17	TRBJ2-7	once	TGTGCCAGCAGCCAAGTATATGGTAGCGGGAACTCCTACGAGCAGTACTTC	CASSQVYGSGNSYEQYF
TRBV2	TRBD1	13	TRBJ1-1	.	TGTGCCAACGGACAGGAGATGAACACTGAAGCTTTCTTT	CANGQEMNTEAFF
TRBV7-9	TRBD1	17	TRBJ2-7	.	TGTGCCAGCAGTCCTCCCCACGGACAGGCTAGCTCCTACGAGCAGTACTTC	CASSPPHGQASSYEQYF
TRBV18	TRBD1	16	TRBJ1-4	.	TGTGCCAGCTCAAAGGGGATCGGGACAGCTAATGAAAAACTGTTTTTT	CASSKGIGTANEKLFF
TRBV6-6	TRBD2	14	TRBJ2-7	.	TGTGCCAGCACCTCAGGGAGGGAAGGCTCCGAGCAGTACTTC	CASTSGREGSEQYF
TRBV7-6	.	14	TRBJ2-7	once	TGTGCCAGCAGCTTAGGGGGCAGGGGCTACGAGCAGTACTTC	CASSLGGRGYEQYF